This T cell receptor (beta chain) was obtained from a study of blood T cell repertoires in COVID-19. CDR3 length: 14 amino acids. J gave up 5 bases and V 4 bases, and 7 bases lay outside the gene matches. CDR1 is LGHDT and CDR2 is YNNKEL in the germline V gene (reference sequence). The protocol was immunoSEQ multiplex PCR, while the TCRdb copy is restricted to in-frame clones and leaves out a portion. The sample holds 350,000 to 500,000 clones, 80% to 90% seen once. This chain connects TRBV3-1 (or the pseudogene TRBV3-2) to TRBJ1-1; 7 bases match TRBD1. The origin of this receptor is a man between 18 and 29 years old with COVID-19, enrolled during active disease. The sample was peripheral blood. The CDR3 coding sequence is TGTGCCAGCAGCCGACCGACAGGGACGACTGAAGCTTTCTTT. Its protein product is CASSRPTGTTEAFF.